The clone carrying this T cell receptor beta chain was counted only a few times. Its antigen is not known. Germline-derived CDR1 and CDR2 are SGHNT and YENEEA. V gave up 0 bases and J gave up 11 bases, with 19 bases separating them. The CDR3 spans 15 residues. This specimen comes from a study of shared clonotypes between healthy human individuals. Findings and caveats of the study: Memory subsets generally showed lower estimated richness than naive subsets. An effect of sequencing depth on clonotype sharing among donors was expected. Shared across several donors were around 5% of the naive CD4 clonotypes.

Genomic DNA of every subset was divided equally among multiple immunoSEQ plates. Clones were sequenced by immunoSEQ multiplex PCR, and TCRdb holds only the in-frame ones, with some missing. The sample contains hundreds of thousands of clones, roughly 73% of which appear only once. This rearrangement joins TRBV11-3 to TRBJ1-1, with a weak D call TRBD1 (5 bases). This receptor was identified in a woman younger than 45 in good health. The sequencing input was memory CD4+ T cells sorted from blood. The subset was: CD45RA-negative fraction. The CDR3 region has the DNA TGTGCCAGCAGCTTAGATCGGGCAGGGCCGAAGAGGGCTTTCTTT. This gives the protein CASSLDRAGPKRAFF.